This T cell receptor (beta chain) was captured in a study of blood T cell repertoires in COVID-19 (dated by TCRdb to the early 2020s). Regarding the complete study: The collaborator samples originated in the United States, Italy and Spain and spanned the acute and convalescent phases of COVID-19. Nearly every sample came with metadata listing a de-identified subject ID, COVID-19 status, age in years and sex. A freely available public database, intended as a resource for researchers studying the immune response to SARS-CoV-2, is where the repertoires were released. The prospective study material was composed of cDNA or gDNA derived from T cells, B-cell-depleted T cells, or PBMCs. The samples were drawn from the first 160 participants of the ongoing ImmuneRACE study and from about 1,200 subjects provided by 6 global collaborators. Subjects who had been exposed to COVID-19, were actively infected with it, or had recovered from it provided the deeply sampled blood TCRbeta repertoires that made up the dataset. HLA class I and class II types, where available, came from metadata supplied by the sample provider rather than from assay-based typing.

Participants in the prospective study were enrolled through a virtual design, were aged about 18 to 90 years, and lived in roughly 25 United States geographic areas. In the prospective study, cohorts were assigned on the basis of participant-reported clinical history obtained from a screening survey and a study questionnaire. ImmuneRACE Cohort 3 recovered participants were defined by two consecutive negative NP/OP PCR tests, healthcare professional clearance, or symptom resolution. Each participant in the prospective study had whole blood, serum and a nasopharyngeal or oropharyngeal swab collected by mobile phlebotomists. Participants in the prospective study had the option to provide additional blood draws and questionnaires over a roughly two-month period. Before DNA extraction, prospective study blood samples were shipped either frozen or at room temperature. The research as a whole found: The quantity of clinical and demographic metadata differed by source and by participant and was supplied without curation.

Per the germline V gene (reference sequence), LGHDT is the CDR1 and YNNKEL is the CDR2. The CDR3 covers 14 residues, taking in both the cysteine and the phenylalanine. The DNA shown is the 42-base CDR3, in frame from base 1. A distance of 14 bases separates the germline ends of V and J, which lose 4 bases and 6 bases respectively. TCRbeta CDR3 regions were amplified from genomic DNA by means of the immunoSEQ Assay, a bias-controlled multiplex PCR. Regarding the original processing steps: Nucleated cell counts per sample were estimated from amplification of reference gene primers within the assay. Sequence reads were collapsed and filtered to measure the absolute abundance of every unique TCRbeta CDR3 rearrangement. For each sample, productive Simpson clonality was calculated as the square root of Simpson's diversity index over productive rearrangements. This is the immuneACCESS table as TCRdb keeps it, with only in-frame sequences that have V and J called. A part of the clones is gone; compared with another copy, unresolved V genes explain less than half, and the rest is unexplained. V and J calls plus clone size are reproduced from that table; the DNA served to infer D and trimming. The sample has about 400,000 clones on record, 89% of them singletons. Of the sample, 1.7% falls within the top ten clones.

A remark on this clone: Its binding antigen is unknown. Per-nucleotide qualities are absent, and no much larger clonotype sits a single base away.

Material for sequencing was PBMCs or T cells enriched from blood (not recorded which). The sequence links TRBV3-1 (or the pseudogene TRBV3-2) to TRBJ2-3; the D region possibly corresponds to TRBD2 (5 bases align). The clonotype comes from a woman aged 25-40 years who had recovered from COVID-19. Read as DNA, the sequence is TGTGCCAGCAGCCCCCTCCTAGCCCAGGATACGCAGTATTTT. This is translated as CASSPLLAQDTQYF.